This T cell receptor beta chain was captured by sequencing in a study of cytomegalovirus exposure and HLA in healthy donors. The CDR3 sequence is 16 residues long. The ends were cut back, 6 bases at V and 1 base at J, with 18 bases in the middle. From germline, CDR1 is KGHSH and CDR2 LQKENI. There were likely unrecorded immune exposures, though donors were nominally healthy when sampled. The PCR contained 60 Vbeta and 13 Jbeta primers. The repertoire was sequenced with immunoSEQ multiplex PCR; TCRdb's copy has only in-frame clones and lacks some. Of some 140,000 clones listed, approximately 72% are singletons. Study conclusions and caveats: The study flagged 150 to 200 TCR beta chains as cytomegalovirus-associated. Data from an earlier analysis indicated that most TCR beta V segments were productive either about 87% or about 30% of the time.

As to this clone: Its cognate antigen is unknown.

Sequencing used PBMCs. This clonotype originated in a man younger than 35 in good health and CMV-seronegative. The genes are TRBV18 and TRBJ1-1; maybe TRBD1 (6 bases). This chain's CDR3 is CASSRSAGDPNTEAFF. The DNA of the CDR3 is TGTGCCAGCTCCCGTTCGGCAGGGGACCCGAACACTGAAGCTTTCTTT.